Each of the 29 T cell receptor beta chains below was sequenced from the same sample in a study of T cells in Graves' hyperthyroidism and ophthalmopathy. Amplification yielded TCR beta CDR3 regions, with RNA transcripts as the source. RT-PCR in the first round (using the HTBI primer set) targeted the TCR CDR3. TCRdb processed the multiplex PCR reads anew with MiXCR; each CDR3 protein has one entry. Of about 420,000 distinct CDR3 sequences listed, 15% to 18% were seen once; the top ten hold 14%. The sample consisted of blood. The receptors were gathered from a woman aged 18-29 years with Graves' hyperthyroidism.

This clonotype was counted many times. The chain joins TRBV19 to TRBJ2-3, with D perhaps matching TRBD1 (6 bases). The CDR3 runs to 14 residues. With 8 bases removed from V and 2 bases from J, the gap between germline ends came to 14 bases. The germline V gene has CDR1 LNHDA and CDR2 SQIVND (reference sequence). The CDR3 nucleotides read TGTGCCAGTCGTCCGGGACAAATCACAGATACGCAGTATTTT. Translated: CASRPGQITDTQYF. Full variable domain (missing parts from reference TRBV19 and TRBJ2-3): DGGITQSPKYLFRKEGQNVTLSCEQNLNHDAMYWYRQDPGQGLRLIYYSQIVNDFQKGDIAEGYSVSREKKESFPLTVTSAQKNPTAFYLCASRPGQITDTQYFGPGTRLTVL.

The J gene is TRBJ2-3, the V gene TRBV3-1; 10 bases fit TRBD2. CDR3 length: 17 amino acids. J was trimmed by 4 bases and V by 0 bases; bases with no gene match: 7. Germline V gene sequence: CDR1 LGHDT, CDR2 YNNKEL (reference sequence). The CDR3 nucleotides are TGTGCCAGCAGCCAAGAAGCTAGCGGGAGAGACCCAGATACGCAGTATTTT. Protein product: CASSQEASGRDPDTQYF.

In this sample, this clonotype turned up many times. The chain combines TRBV6-6 with TRBJ1-1; a weak D match, TRBD1 (5 bases). V lost 0 bases to trimming and J lost 6 bases, with 14 bases between them. The length of the CDR3 is 15 residues. Germline values: CDR1 MNHNY, CDR2 SVGAGI (reference sequence). The CDR3 is CASSYSSRVQSEAFF. In DNA, the CDR3 is TGTGCCAGCAGTTACTCGAGCAGGGTGCAATCTGAAGCTTTCTTT.

In its sample, this clonotype was seen many times. The V call is TRBV3-1, the J call TRBJ1-5; D gene unclear. V shed 0 bases and J shed 7 bases, with 4 bases lying between them. The CDR3 loop spans 12 amino acids. Germline lookup yields CDR1 LGHDT and CDR2 YNNKEL (reference sequence). CDR3 amino acids: CASSQDRQPQHF. CDR3 sequence (DNA): TGTGCCAGCAGCCAAGACCGCCAGCCCCAGCATTTT.

This clonotype was counted only a few times. J is TRBJ1-2 and V is TRBV4-1; D is perhaps TRBD1 (5 bases). Germline loops: CDR1 MGHRA, CDR2 YSYEKL. This CDR3 region has 16 residues. V shed 0 bases and J shed 4 bases, with 15 bases lying between them. CDR3 sequence reads: CASSQEEHGQIYGYTF. CDR3 DNA: TGCGCCAGCAGCCAAGAAGAACATGGACAAATCTATGGCTACACCTTC.

V usage is TRBV20-1 and J usage is TRBJ2-1; tentative D call: TRBD2 (6 bases). Trimming took 1 base from V and 8 from J, leaving 15 bases between them. The CDR3 length is 14 residues. The V gene's germline CDR1 is DFQATT and CDR2 SNEGSKA (reference sequence). The CDR3 loop reads CSARAGVSFDEQFF. The CDR3 coding sequence is TGCAGTGCTAGAGCGGGAGTAAGTTTTGATGAGCAGTTCTTC.

This clonotype turned up a few times. V usage is TRBV16 and J usage is TRBJ1-1; no reliable D call. The V gene's germline CDR1 is KGHSY and CDR2 FQNENV. The CDR3 totals 14 residues. V lost 2 bases and J lost 4, with 11 bases in between. The CDR3 loop is CASSQGLQSTEAFF. The CDR3 DNA reads TGTGCCAGCAGCCAAGGGTTGCAGTCCACTGAAGCTTTCTTT.

This rearrangement joins TRBV25-1 to TRBJ1-2, with 7 nucleotides matching TRBD1. The trim removed 6 bases at V and 6 bases at J, leaving 7 bases unmatched. The CDR3 extends over 13 amino acids. CDR1 MGHDK and CDR2 SYGVNS come from the germline V gene. The chain's CDR3 is CASSDDRAHGYTF. The CDR3 region has the DNA TGTGCCAGCAGCGATGACAGGGCTCATGGCTACACCTTC.

In its sample, this clonotype was seen many times. The V and J genes are TRBV29-1 and TRBJ1-1, with D unresolved. V was shortened by 6 bases and J by 1 base, with 12 bases between the two germline ends. The germline CDR1 and CDR2 sequences are SQVTM and ANQGSEA. CDR3 length: 13 residues. CDR3 amino acids: CSVHNQGNTEAFF. CDR3 DNA sequence: TGCAGCGTCCATAATCAAGGGAACACTGAAGCTTTCTTT.

This clonotype was counted between two and nine times. V is TRBV7-2 and J is TRBJ2-5; D might be TRBD1 or TRBD2, each matching 6 bases. Per germline, CDR1 SGHTA and CDR2 FQGNSA. CDR3 length: 15 residues. V shed 10 bases and J shed 10 bases, with 28 bases lying between them. Here the CDR3 DNA reads TGTGCCACCTCCTACGGAGGGGGGAGCCCAAGAGTCCAGTACTTC. Protein: CATSYGGGSPRVQYF.

This rearrangement joins TRBV20-1 to TRBJ2-7; 9 positions agree with TRBD2. Germline V gene data show CDR1 as DFQATT and CDR2 as SNEGSKA (reference sequence). After removal of 0 bases from V and 1 base from J, the junction contained 7 bases not matched to a gene. The CDR3 contains 16 residues. As DNA, the CDR3 is TGCAGTGCTAGAGATCCATTTAGCGGGAGTTCCTACGAGCAGTACTTC. Translation gives CSARDPFSGSSYEQYF.

This clonotype was detected only a few times. The rearrangement links TRBV29-1 to TRBJ1-4; 9 positions agree with TRBD1. Germline V gene lookup returns CDR1 SQVTM and CDR2 ANQGSEA. This CDR3 spans 15 amino acids. The ends lost 5 bases at V and 11 bases at J; junction bases unmatched: 15. CDR3 protein: CSVTTGGDFRGKLFF. CDR3 nucleotides: TGCAGCGTTACGACAGGGGGGGACTTCCGAGGGAAACTGTTTTTT.

There are a few counts of this clonotype. The rearrangement links TRBV20-1 to TRBJ1-5; TRBD1 aligns across 8 bases. CDR3 length: 15 amino acids. Germline V gene data show CDR1 as DFQATT and CDR2 as SNEGSKA (reference sequence). V shed 0 bases and J 5 bases; nucleotides not matched to a gene: 6. CDR3 protein: CSARDSGQGDQPQHF. CDR3 nucleotide sequence: TGCAGTGCTAGAGATAGCGGACAGGGAGATCAGCCCCAGCATTTT.

At least ten counts were recorded for this clonotype. This chain joins TRBV5-1 and TRBJ1-2; a weak D match, TRBD1 (5 bases). Trimming removed 6 bases at V and 2 bases at J, with 20 bases between. CDR1 is SGHRS and CDR2 is YFSETQ in the germline V gene. This CDR3 contains 16 residues. The CDR3: CASTYTTTGTNYGYTF. Here the CDR3 DNA reads TGCGCCAGCACCTACACTACCACCGGGACCAACTATGGCTACACCTTC.

In its sample, this clonotype was seen a few times. CDR3 loop: CAISEAVPYGYTF. The CDR3, as DNA: TGTGCCATCAGTGAAGCTGTCCCCTATGGCTACACCTTC. The chain uses TRBV10-3 and TRBJ1-2; D gene unclear. The CDR3 runs to 13 residues. Trimming cost V 3 bases and J 4 bases, with 9 bases left between them. Per germline, CDR1 ENHRY and CDR2 SYGVKD.

The rearrangement uses TRBV6-1 and TRBJ2-1, with 7 nucleotides matching TRBD2. From germline, CDR1 is MNHNS and CDR2 SASEGT. The CDR3 runs 15 residues. V shed 2 bases, J shed 6 bases, and the junction held 7 bases outside the gene matches. Here the CDR3 reads CASSEFAGVLNEQFF. The CDR3 nucleotides are TGTGCCAGCAGTGAATTCGCGGGAGTGCTCAATGAGCAGTTCTTC.

The V gene is TRBV4-2, the J gene TRBJ2-1, with 8 bases aligning to TRBD2. This CDR3 contains 14 residues. V trimming: 3 bases; J trimming: 7 bases; junction bases outside the gene matches: 5. The germline V gene has CDR1 LGHNA and CDR2 YNFKEQ. The CDR3 loop reads CASSHRGGENEQFF. In DNA form, the CDR3 reads TGTGCCAGCAGCCACCGGGGGGGCGAAAATGAGCAGTTCTTC.

The chain couples TRBV5-5 to TRBJ2-1; TRBD2 aligns across 8 bases. CDR1 and CDR2 (germline): SGHKS, YYEKEE (reference sequence). The length of the CDR3 is 16 residues. V lost 0 bases to trimming and J lost 3 bases; unmatched junction nucleotides: 5. The DNA of the CDR3 is TGTGCCAGCAGCTTGGTGGCGGGAGGTCTCTACAATGAGCAGTTCTTC. Amino acid sequence: CASSLVAGGLYNEQFF.

The rearrangement joins TRBV18 to TRBJ2-5; D unclear. Trimming left V 0 bases short and J 2 bases short, with 4 bases between. The germline V gene has CDR1 KGHSH and CDR2 LQKENI. The CDR3 is 13 residues long. CDR3 region: CASSPPVQETQYF. CDR3 DNA sequence: TGTGCCAGCTCACCACCCGTTCAAGAGACCCAGTACTTC.

A few counts support this clonotype. CDR3 residues: CSVRQGTEQYF. DNA of the CDR3: TGCAGCGTTCGACAGGGGACCGAGCAGTACTTC. The chain employs TRBV29-1 and TRBJ2-7; 8 nucleotides line up with TRBD1. This CDR3 is 11 amino acids long. The germline V gene encodes CDR1 SQVTM and CDR2 ANQGSEA. After removal of 5 bases from V and 6 bases from J, the junction contained 3 bases not matched to a gene.

This clonotype showed up many times. This chain joins TRBV28 and TRBJ2-7; weak D call: TRBD1 (5 bases). CDR1 and CDR2 from the germline V gene are MDHEN and SYDVKM. The CDR3 is made up of 14 amino acids. V was cut by 6 bases and J by 6 bases, with 18 bases left in between. The CDR3 protein is CASSFAGKGSEQYF. The CDR3 DNA sequence: TGTGCCAGCAGCTTCGCAGGGAAGGGGTCCGAGCAGTACTTC.

This clonotype was counted at least ten times. The chain combines TRBV7-8 with TRBJ2-7; TRBD1 matches at 8 bases. Germline CDR1 reads SGHVS; CDR2 reads FQNEAQ. The CDR3 runs to 16 residues. Trimming at V came to 1 base and at J to 6 bases, leaving 11 bases not matched to a gene. CDR3 region: CASSLGQTGGYFEQYF. Written as DNA, the CDR3 is TGTGCCAGCAGCTTAGGACAAACAGGGGGATACTTCGAGCAGTACTTC. The variable domain in full, completed from reference TRBV7-8 and TRBJ2-7, reads GAGVSQSPRYKVAKRGQDVALRCDPISGHVSLFWYQQALGQGPEFLTYFQNEAQLDKSGLPSDRFFAERPEGSVSTLKIQRTQQEDSAVYLCASSLGQTGGYFEQYFGPGTRLTVT.

This clonotype was counted ten times or more. The genes are TRBV3-1 and TRBJ1-5; 9 bases line up with TRBD1. The CDR3 is 17 residues long. Germline CDR1 reads LGHDT; CDR2 reads YNNKEL (reference sequence). V was pared by 0 bases and J by 7 bases, with 10 bases of the junction left unmatched. The CDR3 sequence is CASSQDPSTGGEQPQHF. As DNA, the CDR3 is TGTGCCAGCAGCCAAGACCCCTCGACAGGGGGAGAGCAGCCCCAGCATTTT.

This clonotype turned up a few times. This rearrangement joins TRBV5-1 to TRBJ1-5, with TRBD1 identical over 8 bases. Germline CDR1 is SGHRS and CDR2 is YFSETQ. The CDR3 is 18 amino acids. The V segment lost 2 bases and the J segment 7 bases; nucleotides outside the gene matches: 17. This CDR3 reads CASSFARQGQGSGQPQHF. DNA for the CDR3: TGCGCCAGCAGCTTCGCTCGACAGGGGCAGGGTTCGGGGCAGCCCCAGCATTTT.

Ten or more counts support this clonotype. The chain joins TRBV6-1 to TRBJ2-7, with TRBD1 identical over 10 bases. Germline V lookup: CDR1 MNHNS, CDR2 SASEGT. The CDR3 sequence is 15 residues long. Trimming at V came to 1 base and at J to 6 bases, leaving 6 bases not matched to a gene. The CDR3 loop reads CASSEEATGGSEQYF. The CDR3 DNA reads TGTGCCAGCAGTGAAGAAGCGACAGGGGGCTCCGAGCAGTACTTC.

The rearrangement uses TRBV15 and TRBJ2-1; 11 positions agree with TRBD1. The junction had 12 bases not matched to a gene; V was cut back by 5 bases and J by 3 bases. Germline V gene sequence: CDR1 LNHNV, CDR2 YYDKDF (reference sequence). The CDR3 runs 18 residues. The CDR3 protein is CATSPQWGQGVLYNEQFF. DNA of the CDR3: TGTGCCACCAGCCCTCAGTGGGGACAGGGGGTCCTCTACAATGAGCAGTTCTTC.

The chain carries TRBV5-1 and TRBJ1-4, with no clear D. V was trimmed by 2 bases and J by 5 bases, leaving 10 bases between them. Germline V gene sequence: CDR1 SGHRS, CDR2 YFSETQ. The CDR3 has 14 amino acids. CDR3 loop: CASSLSGKNEKLFF. For the CDR3, the DNA is TGCGCCAGCAGCTTATCGGGGAAGAATGAAAAACTGTTTTTT. The complete variable domain, with remaining parts taken from reference TRBV5-1 and TRBJ1-4, reads KAGVTQTPRYLIKTRGQQVTLSCSPISGHRSVSWYQQTPGQGLQFLFEYFSETQRNKGNFPGRFSGRQFSNSRSEMNVSTLELGDSALYLCASSLSGKNEKLFFGSGTQLSVL.

In this sample, this clonotype turned up many times. The V and J genes are TRBV6-1 and TRBJ1-1; D remains unclear. This CDR3 is 13 amino acids long. Trimming left V 8 bases short and J 1 base short, with 11 bases between. Germline V gene lookup returns CDR1 MNHNS and CDR2 SASEGT. The CDR3 region is CASAPSENTEAFF. The CDR3 DNA sequence: TGTGCCAGCGCCCCCTCTGAGAACACTGAAGCTTTCTTT.

The rearrangement links TRBV6-1 to TRBJ1-6; 7 positions match TRBD1. CDR3 length equals 14 residues. With 3 bases clipped from V and 10 bases from J, the junction kept 6 bases outside the gene matches. CDR1 is MNHNS and CDR2 is SASEGT in the germline V gene. The CDR3 DNA reads as TGTGCCAGCAGTGACGGACAGGACGACTCACCCCTCCACTTT. As protein: CASSDGQDDSPLHF.